This T cell receptor beta chain was retrieved from a study of blood T cell repertoires in COVID-19. In the original processing: Estimation of nucleated cell counts relied on the amplification of reference gene primers. The method was immunoSEQ multiplex PCR; TCRdb's version includes in-frame clones alone and lacks a portion of them. V and J calls and clone size are copied from that table; D and trimming were computed from the DNA. The sample records about 190,000 clones, 75% to 90% being singletons. The sequence was obtained from a man in his thirties or forties with acute or convalescent COVID-19. The source material was peripheral blood.

CDR3 sequence (DNA): TGTGCCAGCAGCTCGGACAGCAACCTAGTTAACTATGGCTACACCTTC. Residues: CASSSDSNLVNYGYTF. The chain carries TRBV7-9 and TRBJ1-2, with D perhaps TRBD1 (6 bases). The germline CDR1 and CDR2 sequences are SEHNR and FQNEAQ (reference sequence). V lost 4 bases, J lost 1 base, and 16 bases lay in between. The CDR3 has 16 residues.